This T cell receptor beta chain was captured by sequencing in a study of somatic mutations in cytotoxic T cells in rheumatoid arthritis. TCRdb's table, derived via immunoSEQ multiplex PCR, lists solely in-frame clones and lacks some. The sample carries 15,000 to 20,000 clones, roughly 80% recorded once. CDR1 SGHAT and CDR2 FQNNGV come from the germline V gene. CDR3 length equals 15 residues. The junction had 8 bases not matched to a gene; V was cut back by 4 bases and J by 7 bases. The count of this clone is one. The receptor was derived from an adult with rheumatoid arthritis. The chain uses TRBV11-2 and TRBJ2-1; 9 bases fit TRBD1. The sequenced material came from CD8+ T cells sorted from blood. The CDR3 loop reads CASSSPGTGRNEQFF. CDR3 DNA: TGTGCCAGCAGCTCCCCCGGGACAGGGCGGAATGAGCAGTTCTTC.